A selection of T cell receptor beta chains follows, all from one sample in a study of response to subunit inactivated influenza vaccine. TCRdb called the RT-PCR reads again in MiXCR, with one record for every CDR3 protein. The profile shows hundreds of thousands of distinct CDR3 sequences, roughly 20% of them singletons. The specimen comprised PBMCs from blood, sampled more than 4 days after vaccination. These receptors originate from a man in his fifties or sixties who received an inactivated influenza vaccine. Each CDR3 is given with its conserved first and last residue. D genes are given only for firm matches. Clone size appears in some rows only: once, few, many, or a class for an expanded clone.

>-|13|TRBV7-8|TRBD2
CASSSRTSSEQFF
>-|15|TRBV12-3/TRBV12-4|-
CASSLGEPAKNIQYF
>many|16|TRBV5-1|-
CASSLESQGIGNTIYF
>-|17|TRBV7-9|-
CASNARRYASGANVLTF
>-|16|TRBV7-2|-
CASSLDPGHFSTEAFF
>many|15|TRBV5-1|-
CASRATPFGRDEQFF
>-|15|TRBV19|TRBD2
CASSIQGLAHYEQYF
>many|13|TRBV12-3/TRBV12-4|-
CASSQAGNQPQHF
>-|13|TRBV20-1|TRBD2
CSARVGGTDTQYF
>-|16|TRBV4-1|TRBD1
CASSQHNRDRSHGYTF
>few|15|TRBV24-1|-
CATSESGLTDYEQYF
>few|13|TRBV20-1|-
CSAIGSAKNIQYF
>few|15|TRBV6-2/TRBV6-3|TRBD2
CASSLTSGRYYEQYF
>few|16|TRBV7-2|-
CASSAAGGGANYGYTF
>-|14|TRBV29-1|-
CSVAGTELNTEAFF
>few|19|TRBV20-1|-
CSARDWRPASVAGTDTQYF
>-|16|TRBV14|-
CASSQVLRPGEDEQFF
>-|17|TRBV28|TRBD1
CASSLLSRGLMNTEAFF
>-|14|TRBV6-1|TRBD1
CASRVDRAYTEAFF
>-|16|TRBV7-3|TRBD1
CASSLTSGQGRETQYF
>once|14|TRBV2|TRBD2
CASSTGGADPEQYF
>many|12|TRBV7-9|-
CASFGLQETQYF
>-|18|TRBV4-2|-
CASSHRAQGYSGANVLTF
>many|15|TRBV6-5|-
CASSYHPDLGETQYF
>few|14|TRBV12-3/TRBV12-4|-
CASSLALGGDEQYF
>-|15|TRBV28|-
CASSSSWLSSYEQYF
>few|18|TRBV5-1|TRBD2
CASSSSSGRRSSYNEQFF
>few|15|TRBV3-1|TRBD2
CASSPFGGGLYEQYF
>few|13|TRBV12-3/TRBV12-4|-
CASSLGGVPEAFF